This T cell receptor beta chain was identified in a study of regulatory T cells in long-lasting Graves disease. CDR3 size: 14 residues. Germline V gives CDR1 MDHEN, CDR2 SYDVKM. V lost 8 bases, J lost 5 bases, and 11 bases stayed unmatched. Regarding time point: newly diagnosed GD, antithyroid drugs for less than 3 months. Isolated PBMC RNA provided the starting material for the TCR library. Concerning this clonotype itself: Its antigen is still unknown.

Study results and limitations: Patients whose Graves' disease persisted exhibited lower TCR diversity than those newly diagnosed. Persistent cases favored TRBV28, TRBJ1-2 and TRBJ2-5.

Both iRepertoire HTBI primers and Arm-PCR of CDR3 regions were used to build the TCR beta libraries. TCRdb re-called the multiplex PCR reads through MiXCR, storing one row per CDR3 protein. Here the sample spans fewer than 500,000 distinct CDR3 sequences, about 17% being singletons. The sample was also reused in another study, on T cells in Graves' hyperthyroidism and ophthalmopathy.

The chain links TRBV28 to TRBJ2-7, with 8 positions matching TRBD2. The source material was peripheral blood mononuclear cells (PBMCs), sampled at new diagnosis, from a patient treated with antithyroid drugs. The receptor's source is a man aged 40-49 years with Graves disease. The CDR3 is CASSSGTSRNEQYF. CDR3 coding DNA: TGTGCCAGCTCATCCGGGACTAGTAGGAACGAGCAGTACTTC.